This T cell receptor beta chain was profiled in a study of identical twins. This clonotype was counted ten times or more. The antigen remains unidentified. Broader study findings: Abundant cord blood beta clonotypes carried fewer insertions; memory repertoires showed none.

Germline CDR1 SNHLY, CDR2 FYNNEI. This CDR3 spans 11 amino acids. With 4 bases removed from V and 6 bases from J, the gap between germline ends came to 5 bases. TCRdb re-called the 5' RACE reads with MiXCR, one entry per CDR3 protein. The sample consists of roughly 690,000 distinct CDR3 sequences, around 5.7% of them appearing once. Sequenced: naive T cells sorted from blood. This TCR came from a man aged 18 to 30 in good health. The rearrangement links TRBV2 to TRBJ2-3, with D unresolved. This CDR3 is CASSVSDTQYF. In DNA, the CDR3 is TGTGCCAGCAGTGTATCGGATACGCAGTATTTT.